The rows below give T cell receptor beta chains drawn from one sample of a study of blood T cells in healthy people across ages. Using its own MiXCR run on the 5' RACE reads, TCRdb lists one record per CDR3 protein. The data show about 830,000 distinct CDR3 sequences, with nearly 60% seen just once and 22% held by the top ten. Source material: blood. The receptors come from a man aged 25 to 40 in good health. The CDR3 runs from the conserved cysteine through the conserved F or W. The D gene is left open where the match is weak. Not every row has a clone size; where given, it reads once, few, many or a size class.

cdr3_length	v_call	j_call	d_call	clone_size	cdr3_aa	cdr3_nt
14	TRBV18	TRBJ2-7	NA	NA	CASQAGSLVQEQYF	TGTGCCTCCCAAGCCGGCTCCCTCGTCCAGGAGCAGTACTTC
15	TRBV7-2	TRBJ2-1	NA	NA	CASSSRQDIYNEQFF	TGTGCCAGCAGCTCCAGACAGGACATCTACAATGAGCAGTTCTTC
12	TRBV11-1	TRBJ2-5	NA	few	CASSDLGETQYF	TGTGCCAGCAGCGACCTTGGAGAGACCCAGTACTTC
17	TRBV4-3	TRBJ2-3	TRBD2	NA	CASSQDNREARTATQYF	TGCGCCAGCAGCCAAGATAACCGGGAGGCGCGCACAGCCACGCAGTATTTT
17	TRBV20-1	TRBJ2-3	TRBD2	NA	CSARDQKSGRWADTQYF	TGCAGTGCTAGAGATCAAAAGAGCGGGAGATGGGCAGATACGCAGTATTTT
17	TRBV5-1	TRBJ2-3	TRBD2	NA	CASSLAGLAGSTDTQYF	TGCGCCAGCAGCTTGGCTGGACTAGCGGGTTCGACAGATACGCAGTATTTT
15	TRBV9	TRBJ2-1	NA	NA	CASSFGSDKDNGQFF	TGTGCCAGCTCGTTTGGATCCGACAAGGACAATGGGCAGTTCTTC
14	TRBV7-2	TRBJ2-3	NA	NA	CASSLGQPPDTQYF	TGTGCCAGCAGCCTAGGACAGCCCCCAGATACGCAGTATTTT
13	TRBV20-1	TRBJ2-5	NA	NA	CSAGAASDETQYF	TGCAGTGCTGGAGCGGCTAGCGACGAGACCCAGTACTTC
16	TRBV27	TRBJ2-2	TRBD1	NA	CASRLRQGANTGELFF	TGTGCCAGCAGATTACGACAGGGGGCGAACACCGGGGAGCTGTTTTTT
13	TRBV12-3/TRBV12-4	TRBJ2-5	NA	NA	CASSRGLSSTQYF	TGTGCCAGCAGCCGAGGTTTGAGTTCGACCCAGTACTTC
14	TRBV10-3	TRBJ2-7	TRBD2	NA	CAIRIAGGGYEQYF	TGTGCCATCAGGATAGCGGGAGGCGGGTACGAGCAGTACTTC
14	TRBV29-1	TRBJ2-3	NA	NA	CSVEAGVSRDTQYF	TGCAGCGTTGAAGCCGGGGTGAGCAGAGATACGCAGTATTTT
14	TRBV12-3/TRBV12-4	TRBJ1-1	NA	NA	CASGRSFVDTEAFF	TGTGCCAGCGGGAGGAGTTTTGTTGACACTGAAGCTTTCTTT
12	TRBV10-3	TRBJ2-4	NA	few	CAISDRGREQYF	TGTGCCATCAGTGACAGGGGGCGGGAGCAGTACTTC
14	TRBV7-9	TRBJ1-5	TRBD1	NA	CASSTGGPNQPQHF	TGTGCCAGCAGCACAGGGGGCCCCAATCAGCCCCAGCATTTT
14	TRBV28	TRBJ1-5	NA	few	CASSYRVRNQPQHF	TGTGCCAGCAGCTACAGGGTTCGTAATCAGCCCCAGCATTTT
14	TRBV7-6	TRBJ2-7	NA	few	CASSLGSGADEQYF	TGTGCCAGCAGCTTAGGTTCAGGGGCAGACGAGCAGTACTTC
12	TRBV13	TRBJ1-1	NA	NA	CASSLAGGSAFF	TGTGCCAGCAGCTTAGCGGGGGGGTCAGCTTTCTTT
14	TRBV2	TRBJ2-7	NA	NA	CASSYRDGSYEQYF	TGTGCCAGCAGCTACCGGGACGGATCCTACGAGCAGTACTTC
15	TRBV12-3/TRBV12-4	TRBJ2-3	TRBD1	NA	CASSSGQGITDTQYF	TGTGCCAGCAGTTCCGGACAGGGGATCACAGATACGCAGTATTTT
19	TRBV4-1	TRBJ2-7	TRBD2	NA	CASSQDGGLAGNSYNEQYF	TGCGCCAGCAGCCAAGATGGGGGACTAGCGGGGAACTCCTACAATGAGCAGTACTTC
15	TRBV29-1	TRBJ2-3	TRBD2	NA	CSVVGYGTKADTQYF	TGCAGCGTTGTCGGGTACGGGACTAAAGCAGATACGCAGTATTTT
12	TRBV9	TRBJ1-1	NA	NA	CASSASGTEAFF	TGTGCCAGCAGCGCCAGTGGAACTGAAGCTTTCTTT
14	TRBV20-1	TRBJ2-7	NA	NA	CSARVLGTQGEQYF	TGCAGTGCTAGAGTCTTAGGGACACAGGGCGAGCAGTACTTC
13	TRBV28	TRBJ2-7	NA	few	CASSNTIGYEQYF	TGTGCCAGCAGTAATACAATCGGCTACGAGCAGTACTTC
14	TRBV28	TRBJ2-7	NA	NA	CASLTRAERYEQYF	TGTGCCAGCCTGACCAGGGCGGAACGGTACGAGCAGTACTTC
13	TRBV6-1	TRBJ2-1	NA	NA	CASSSQGVNEQFF	TGTGCCAGCAGTAGTCAGGGCGTCAATGAGCAGTTCTTC
16	TRBV20-1	TRBJ1-2	NA	many	CSATILETGLDYGYTF	TGCAGTGCTACCATTTTGGAAACAGGGTTGGACTATGGCTACACCTTC
14	TRBV6-1	TRBJ1-2	NA	NA	CASSEVEGVGGYTF	TGTGCCAGCAGTGAAGTCGAGGGAGTTGGTGGCTACACCTTC
13	TRBV13	TRBJ2-7	NA	few	CASSPDKSYEQYF	TGTGCCAGCAGCCCGGACAAGTCCTACGAGCAGTACTTC
14	TRBV7-7	TRBJ2-5	NA	NA	CASSLGGRSETQYF	TGTGCTAGCAGCTTGGGGGGGCGTTCGGAGACCCAGTACTTC
13	TRBV20-1	TRBJ2-5	NA	NA	CSARDPRKETQYF	TGCAGTGCTAGAGACCCTAGGAAAGAGACCCAGTACTTC
12	TRBV28	TRBJ1-2	NA	NA	CASSFINYGYTF	TGTGCCAGCAGTTTTATTAACTATGGCTACACCTTC
15	TRBV11-2	TRBJ2-1	TRBD2	NA	CASSLPGSGEGEQFF	TGTGCCAGCAGCTTACCGGGCTCCGGGGAGGGTGAGCAGTTCTTC
11	TRBV6-1	TRBJ2-7	TRBD2	NA	CASQLAVEQYF	TGTGCCAGCCAACTAGCGGTCGAACAGTACTTC
17	TRBV5-1	TRBJ2-5	TRBD2	few	CASSLYSSGSGGETQYF	TGCGCCAGCAGCTTGTATTCTAGCGGGAGCGGGGGAGAGACCCAGTACTTC
16	TRBV7-2	TRBJ2-1	TRBD2	NA	CASSLTGLAGLREQFF	TGTGCCAGCAGCTTAACTGGACTAGCGGGATTGAGGGAGCAGTTCTTC
15	TRBV7-7	TRBJ2-1	TRBD2	NA	CASSLGTGRGNEQFF	TGTGCTAGCAGCTTAGGCACCGGGAGGGGGAATGAGCAGTTCTTC
13	TRBV6-5	TRBJ1-2	NA	NA	CASSQGQWDTNTF	TGTGCCAGCAGTCAAGGACAGTGGGACACGAACACCTTC
13	TRBV19	TRBJ2-1	NA	NA	CASHGGAYNEQFF	TGTGCCAGTCACGGGGGCGCCTACAATGAGCAGTTCTTC
13	TRBV11-2	TRBJ2-7	NA	once	CASRAVANYEQYF	TGTGCCAGCAGGGCGGTAGCGAACTACGAGCAGTACTTC
14	TRBV12-3/TRBV12-4	TRBJ2-3	NA	NA	CASRLSGATGTQYF	TGTGCCAGCAGGTTAAGTGGAGCAACCGGTACGCAGTATTTT
15	TRBV14	TRBJ1-2	NA	NA	CASSQDWTARGGYTF	TGTGCCAGCAGCCAAGACTGGACAGCCAGAGGTGGCTACACCTTC
14	TRBV12-3/TRBV12-4	TRBJ2-3	NA	few	CASSLYRGGDTQYF	TGTGCCAGCAGTTTATACAGGGGAGGAGATACGCAGTATTTT
17	TRBV7-6	TRBJ1-2	NA	NA	CASSPALSQPRFYGYTF	TGTGCCAGCAGCCCAGCCCTCAGCCAGCCCCGATTCTATGGCTACACCTTC
16	TRBV5-1	TRBJ1-1	NA	NA	CASSQSGALMNTEAFF	TGCGCCAGCAGCCAGAGTGGGGCCTTGATGAACACTGAAGCTTTCTTT
14	TRBV4-3	TRBJ2-7	NA	few	CASSQGPTSYEQYF	TGCGCCAGCAGCCAGGGACCCACCTCCTACGAGCAGTACTTC
11	TRBV11-2	TRBJ2-1	NA	many	CASSWKNEQFF	TGTGCCAGCAGCTGGAAGAATGAGCAGTTCTTC
15	TRBV11-1	TRBJ2-5	TRBD2	NA	CASSRAVAGGYEQYF	TGTGCCAGCAGCCGAGCTGTAGCGGGAGGTTATGAGCAGTACTTC
14	TRBV20-1	TRBJ2-7	TRBD1	few	CSAPTGGISYEQYF	TGCAGTGCACCCACAGGGGGGATCTCCTACGAGCAGTACTTC
15	TRBV7-2	TRBJ2-6	NA	NA	CASSFGPAGANVLTF	TGTGCCAGCAGCTTCGGTCCCGCTGGGGCCAACGTCCTGACTTTC
15	TRBV9	TRBJ2-1	TRBD2	NA	CASSVTSGSWYEQFF	TGTGCCAGCAGCGTTACTAGCGGGAGTTGGTATGAGCAGTTCTTC